The text below deals with one T cell receptor beta chain. The antigen this receptor binds is unknown. There are no base qualities to consult, and no much larger clone falls within one base. This entry comes from a study of T cells in localized non-small cell lung cancer (dated by TCRdb to the early 2020s). Notes on the research overall: T cell repertoires of more than 200 early-stage NSCLC patients were analyzed, with tumors being compared against uninvolved tumor-adjacent lungs. All 240 or so NSCLC patients in the cohort were treatment-naive and had localized lung tumors that were resected. Of the NSCLC patients, 129 were male and approximately 110 were female, and the mean age was approximately 64 years. The study at large found these results: Because multi-region tumor sequencing was not done, intratumor heterogeneity could not be ruled out. The highest T cell clonality was observed in uninvolved tumor-adjacent lung, where clonality exceeded that of tumor, suggesting that antigenic responses were more focused in uninvolved tumor-adjacent lung. Higher blood T cell density associated with longer overall survival, while higher adjacent-lung clonality associated with shorter survival. Because the study design was exploratory, TCR variables were selected using unadjusted p-values without false-discovery rate correction. Of the top 100 tumor clones, a median of approximately 60 were detected in paired uninvolved adjacent lung; about 26 were also among that lung's top 100.

At diagnosis, tumor, uninvolved tumor-adjacent lung and peripheral blood were collected and then preserved as a mix of FFPE and fresh-frozen material. For TCR repertoire profiling, the blood samples were analyzed as peripheral blood mononuclear cells. TCR beta CDR3 regions were sequenced from DNA using the immunoSEQ Assay. The paper's data handling went like this. T cell density was computed as TCR beta template counts normalized to usable DNA estimated by amplifying housekeeping genes. Using the preseqR package, richness was estimated by extrapolating to 120,000 templates for tissue samples and 400,000 templates for PBMC samples. Clonality was taken to be one minus Pielou's evenness. Tissue-enriched TCRs were identified through differential abundance testing performed on productive amino-acid clonotypes, with a minimum total count of 5 and an alpha of 0.1. The Jaccard Index and the Morisita Overlap Index were used to quantify repertoire overlap between compartments. GLIPH grouped TCR beta CDR3s together with public tetramer-defined viral CDR3s, and a viral motif had to include at least three viral sequences and also show V-gene enrichment. The table was pulled from immuneACCESS by TCRdb, which kept in-frame rearrangements only. Such tables lose some clones; where checked, under half of the loss comes from unresolved V genes, and the rest has no known cause. For V, J and clone size, that table is used; D and trimming come from the DNA. The sample table contains about 33,000 clones; only one count was recorded for just under 80% of them. Roughly 15% of the sample is in the top ten clones.

The clonotype originates from an older male donor with stage III squamous cell lung carcinoma. Source: peripheral blood, taken before any cancer treatment.

The CDR3 reads CASTGPSGPDTQYF. DNA sequence: TGTGCCAGCACTGGTCCTAGTGGGCCAGATACGCAGTATTTT. The chain couples TRBV5-6 to TRBJ2-3; there is no confident call for the D gene. The germline V gene sets CDR1 to SGHDT and CDR2 to YYEEEE. The CDR3 sequence holds 14 residues, the cysteine and phenylalanine included. Solely the CDR3 DNA is kept, with 42 bases framed from the first base. V drops 6 bases and J drops 4 bases, leaving 15 bases in between.